The clone carrying this TCR beta chain was found many times. This sample stems from a study of T cells in Graves' hyperthyroidism and ophthalmopathy. Germline assignment: CDR1 DFQATT and CDR2 SNEGSKA (reference sequence). The V and J ends lost 0 bases and 4 bases respectively, with 21 bases between them. The CDR3 loop spans 17 amino acids. There were TCR beta CDR3 regions amplified from RNA transcripts. The HTBI set primed first-round TCR CDR3 RT-PCR. TCRdb ran MiXCR on the multiplex PCR reads and lists one entry per CDR3 protein. The table has 350,000 to 400,000 distinct CDR3 sequences, more than 11% seen once.

The sequenced sample was blood. This sequence joins TRBV20-1 and TRBJ2-5; D might be TRBD2 (5 bases). The receptor comes from a woman aged 55-70 years with Graves' hyperthyroidism. CDR3 sequence (DNA): TGCAGTGCTAGAGACCCGGCCGGGAAGCGGTTTCGAGAGACCCAGTACTTC. It is translated as CSARDPAGKRFRETQYF.